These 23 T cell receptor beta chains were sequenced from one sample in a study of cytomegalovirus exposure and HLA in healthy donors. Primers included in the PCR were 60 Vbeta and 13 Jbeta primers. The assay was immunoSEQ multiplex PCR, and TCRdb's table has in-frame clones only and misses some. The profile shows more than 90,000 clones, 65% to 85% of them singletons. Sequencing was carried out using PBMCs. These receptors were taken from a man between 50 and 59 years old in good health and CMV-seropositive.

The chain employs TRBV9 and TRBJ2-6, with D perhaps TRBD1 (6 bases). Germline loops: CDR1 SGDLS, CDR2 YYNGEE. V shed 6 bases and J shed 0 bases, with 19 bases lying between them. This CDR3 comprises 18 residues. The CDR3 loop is CASTSRGGAPSGANVLTF. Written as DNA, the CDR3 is TGTGCCAGCACCTCTAGAGGGGGAGCCCCCTCTGGGGCCAACGTCCTGACTTTC.

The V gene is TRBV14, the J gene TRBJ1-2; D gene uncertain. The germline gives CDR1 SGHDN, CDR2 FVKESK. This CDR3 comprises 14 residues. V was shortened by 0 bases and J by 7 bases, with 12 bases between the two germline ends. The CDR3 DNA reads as TGTGCCAGCAGCCAAGAACTGCCCGGGTCTGGCTACACCTTC. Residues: CASSQELPGSGYTF.

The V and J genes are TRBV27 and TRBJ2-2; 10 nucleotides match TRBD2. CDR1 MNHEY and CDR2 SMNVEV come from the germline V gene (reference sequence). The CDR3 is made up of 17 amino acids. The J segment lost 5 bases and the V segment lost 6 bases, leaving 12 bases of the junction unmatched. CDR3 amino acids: CASRVGLAGGRTGELFF. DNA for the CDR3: TGTGCCAGCAGAGTGGGGTTAGCGGGAGGACGGACCGGGGAGCTGTTTTTT.

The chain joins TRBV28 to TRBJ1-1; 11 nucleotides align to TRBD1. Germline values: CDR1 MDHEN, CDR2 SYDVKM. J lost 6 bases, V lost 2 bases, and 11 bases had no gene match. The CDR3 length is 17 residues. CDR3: CASSLRPGTGGLAEAFF. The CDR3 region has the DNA TGTGCCAGCAGTTTACGCCCCGGGACAGGGGGTTTAGCTGAAGCTTTCTTT.

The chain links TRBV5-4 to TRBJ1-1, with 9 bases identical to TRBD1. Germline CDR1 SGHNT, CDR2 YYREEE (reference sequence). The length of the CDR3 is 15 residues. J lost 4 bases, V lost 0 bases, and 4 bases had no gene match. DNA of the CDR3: TGTGCCAGCAGCTTGGAGACAGGGGGGTTCACTGAAGCTTTCTTT. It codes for CASSLETGGFTEAFF.

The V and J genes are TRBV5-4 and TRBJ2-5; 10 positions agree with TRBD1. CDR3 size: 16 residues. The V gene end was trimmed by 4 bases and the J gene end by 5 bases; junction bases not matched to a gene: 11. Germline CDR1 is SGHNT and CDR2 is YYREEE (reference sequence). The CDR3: CASSDPGQGIQETQYF. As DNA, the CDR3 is TGTGCCAGCAGCGATCCGGGACAGGGGATTCAGGAGACCCAGTACTTC.

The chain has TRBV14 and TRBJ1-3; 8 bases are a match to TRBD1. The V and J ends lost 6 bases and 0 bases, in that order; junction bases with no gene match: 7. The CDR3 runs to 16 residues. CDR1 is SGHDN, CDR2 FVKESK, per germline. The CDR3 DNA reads TGTGCCAGCAGTCGGTGGACAGGGAGCTCTGGAAACACCATATATTTT. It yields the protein CASSRWTGSSGNTIYF. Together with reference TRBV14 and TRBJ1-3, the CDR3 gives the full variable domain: EAGVTQFPSHSVIEKGQTVTLRCDPISGHDNLYWYRRVMGKEIKFLLHFVKESKQDESGMPNNRFLAERTGGTYSTLKVQPAELEDSGVYFCASSRWTGSSGNTIYFGEGSWLTVV.

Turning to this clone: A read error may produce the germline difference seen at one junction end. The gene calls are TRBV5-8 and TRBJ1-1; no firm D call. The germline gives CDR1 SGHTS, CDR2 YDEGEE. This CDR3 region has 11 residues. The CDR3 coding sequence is TGTGCCAGCTGCTTCTATACTGAAGCTTTCTTT. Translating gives CASCFYTEAFF.

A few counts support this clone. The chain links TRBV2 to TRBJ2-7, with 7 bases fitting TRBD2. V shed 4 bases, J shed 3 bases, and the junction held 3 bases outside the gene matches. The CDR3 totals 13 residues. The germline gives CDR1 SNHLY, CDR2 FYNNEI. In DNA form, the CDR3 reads TGTGCCAGCAGTGCGGGAGGAATCTACGAGCAGTACTTC. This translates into CASSAGGIYEQYF.

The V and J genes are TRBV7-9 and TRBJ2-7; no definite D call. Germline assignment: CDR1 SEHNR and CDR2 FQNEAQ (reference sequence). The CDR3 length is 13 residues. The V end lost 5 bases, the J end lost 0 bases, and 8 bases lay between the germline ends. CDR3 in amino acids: CASSPGPSYEQYF. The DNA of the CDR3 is TGTGCCAGCAGCCCTGGGCCCTCCTACGAGCAGTACTTC.

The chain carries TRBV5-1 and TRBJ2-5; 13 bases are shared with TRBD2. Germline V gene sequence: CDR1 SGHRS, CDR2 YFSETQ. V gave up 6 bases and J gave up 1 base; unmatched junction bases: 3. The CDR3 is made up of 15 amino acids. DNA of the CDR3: TGCGCCAGCACCGGACTAGCGGGAGCCCAAGAGACCCAGTACTTC. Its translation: CASTGLAGAQETQYF.

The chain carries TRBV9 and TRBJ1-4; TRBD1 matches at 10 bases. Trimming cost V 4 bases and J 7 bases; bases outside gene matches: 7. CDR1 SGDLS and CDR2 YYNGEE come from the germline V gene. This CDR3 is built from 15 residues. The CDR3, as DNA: TGTGCCAGCAGCTTCGATGGACAGGGGGTTGAAAAACTGTTTTTT. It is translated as CASSFDGQGVEKLFF.

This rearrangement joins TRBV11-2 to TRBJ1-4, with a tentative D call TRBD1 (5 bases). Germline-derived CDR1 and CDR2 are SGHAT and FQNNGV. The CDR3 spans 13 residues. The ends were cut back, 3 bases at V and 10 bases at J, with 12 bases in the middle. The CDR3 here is CASSLTTTGKLFF. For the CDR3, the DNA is TGTGCCAGCAGCTTGACCACTACAGGAAAACTGTTTTTT. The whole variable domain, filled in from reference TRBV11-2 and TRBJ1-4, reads EAGVAQSPRYKIIEKRQSVAFWCNPISGHATLYWYQQILGQGPKLLIQFQNNGVVDDSQLPKDRFSAERLKGVDSTLKIQPAKLEDSAVYLCASSLTTTGKLFFGSGTQLSVL.

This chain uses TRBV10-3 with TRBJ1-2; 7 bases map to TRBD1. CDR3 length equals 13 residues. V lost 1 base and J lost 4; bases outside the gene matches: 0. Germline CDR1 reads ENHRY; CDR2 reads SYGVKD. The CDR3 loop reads CAISEWDSYGYTF. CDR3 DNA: TGTGCCATCAGTGAGTGGGACAGCTATGGCTACACCTTC.

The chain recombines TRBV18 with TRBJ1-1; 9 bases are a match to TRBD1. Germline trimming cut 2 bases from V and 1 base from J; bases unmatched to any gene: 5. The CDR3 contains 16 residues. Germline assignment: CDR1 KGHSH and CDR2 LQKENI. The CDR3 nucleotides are TGTGCCAGCTCACCAACGACAGGGGGGTCGAACACTGAAGCTTTCTTT. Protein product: CASSPTTGGSNTEAFF.

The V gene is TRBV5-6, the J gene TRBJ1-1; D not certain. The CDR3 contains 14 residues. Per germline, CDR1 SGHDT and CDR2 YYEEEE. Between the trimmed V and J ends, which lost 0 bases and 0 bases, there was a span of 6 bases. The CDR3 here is CASSLGVLNTEAFF. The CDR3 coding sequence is TGTGCCAGCAGCTTGGGAGTCTTGAACACTGAAGCTTTCTTT.

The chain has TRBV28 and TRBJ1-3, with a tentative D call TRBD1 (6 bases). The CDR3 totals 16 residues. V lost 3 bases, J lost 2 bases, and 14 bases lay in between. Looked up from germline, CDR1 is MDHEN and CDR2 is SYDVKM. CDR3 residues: CASSLKGPGAGNTIYF. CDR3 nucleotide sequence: TGTGCCAGCAGTTTGAAAGGCCCAGGGGCTGGAAACACCATATATTTT.

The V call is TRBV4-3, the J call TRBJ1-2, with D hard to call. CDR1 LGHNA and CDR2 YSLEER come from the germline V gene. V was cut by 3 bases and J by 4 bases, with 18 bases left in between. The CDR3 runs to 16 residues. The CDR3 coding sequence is TGCGCCAGCAGCCAGGGAGGATCCGGGTTCATCTATGGCTACACCTTC. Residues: CASSQGGSGFIYGYTF.

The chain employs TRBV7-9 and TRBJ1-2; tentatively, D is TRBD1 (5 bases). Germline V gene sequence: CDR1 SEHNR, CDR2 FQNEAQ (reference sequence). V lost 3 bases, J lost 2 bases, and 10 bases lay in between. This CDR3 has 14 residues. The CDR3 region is CASSLGRGNYGYTF. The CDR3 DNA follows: TGTGCCAGCAGCTTGGGACGGGGGAACTATGGCTACACCTTC.

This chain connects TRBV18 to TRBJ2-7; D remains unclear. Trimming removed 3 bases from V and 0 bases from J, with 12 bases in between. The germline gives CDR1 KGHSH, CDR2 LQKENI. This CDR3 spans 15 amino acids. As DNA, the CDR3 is TGTGCCAGCTCACCCTCGGCAGGTCGCTCCTACGAGCAGTACTTC. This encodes CASSPSAGRSYEQYF.

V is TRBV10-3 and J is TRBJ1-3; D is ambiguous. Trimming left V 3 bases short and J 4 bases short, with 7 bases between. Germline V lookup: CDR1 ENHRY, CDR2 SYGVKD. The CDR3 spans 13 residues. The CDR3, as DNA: TGTGCCATCAGTGATTCAGGCGGAAACACCATATATTTT. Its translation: CAISDSGGNTIYF.

CDR3 loop: CASSSRRGGEQYF. The CDR3 DNA sequence: TGTGCCAGCAGCTCTAGACGGGGGGGCGAGCAGTACTTC. The gene calls are TRBV7-2 and TRBJ2-7; TRBD2 aligns across 8 bases. Germline CDR1 and CDR2: SGHTA and FQGNSA. This CDR3 region has 13 residues. Trimming at V came to 4 bases and at J to 6 bases, leaving 5 bases not matched to a gene.

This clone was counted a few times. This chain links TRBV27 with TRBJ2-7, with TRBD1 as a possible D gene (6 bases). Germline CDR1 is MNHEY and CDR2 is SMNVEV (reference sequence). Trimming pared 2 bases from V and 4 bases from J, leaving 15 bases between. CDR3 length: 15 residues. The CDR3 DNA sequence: TGTGCCAGCAGTTTAGGGCAGGGGCCTCAATACGAGCAGTACTTC. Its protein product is CASSLGQGPQYEQYF.